Following are 2 T cell receptor beta chains from one sample sequenced in a study of cytomegalovirus exposure and HLA in healthy donors. Primers: 60 Vbeta forward and 13 Jbeta reverse. The method was immunoSEQ multiplex PCR; TCRdb's version includes in-frame clones alone and lacks a portion of them. This sample's table has 200,000 to 250,000 clones. Sequenced material: PBMCs. The source of these receptors is a girl aged 2 to 10 in good health and CMV-seropositive.

The rearrangement uses TRBV5-6 and TRBJ2-3; 7 nucleotides agree with TRBD1. Germline V lookup: CDR1 SGHDT, CDR2 YYEEEE. The CDR3 spans 15 residues. Trimming removed 5 bases from V and 2 bases from J; junction bases left unmatched: 8. CDR3 sequence: CASRQQGPYTDTQYF. The DNA of the CDR3 is TGTGCCAGCAGACAACAGGGGCCATACACAGATACGCAGTATTTT.

The chain recombines TRBV7-9 with TRBJ1-1; the match to TRBD1 covers 10 bases. V shed 1 base, J shed 6 bases, and the junction held 8 bases outside the gene matches. The CDR3 sequence is 16 residues long. Per the germline V gene, CDR1 is SEHNR and CDR2 is FQNEAQ (reference sequence). In DNA, the CDR3 is TGTGCCAGCAGCTTAGTGACAGGGGGCCTGGGGGCTGAAGCTTTCTTT. Translated: CASSLVTGGLGAEAFF. The entire variable domain, with the rest obtained from reference TRBV7-9 and TRBJ1-1, is as follows: DTGVSQNPRHKITKRGQNVTFRCDPISEHNRLYWYRQTLGQGPEFLTYFQNEAQLEKSRLLSDRFSAERPKGSFSTLEIQRTEQGDSAMYLCASSLVTGGLGAEAFFGQGTRLTVV.